Shown below are 9 T cell receptor beta chains from a single sample sequenced in a study of blood T cell repertoires in COVID-19. Profiling relied on immunoSEQ multiplex PCR, and the TCRdb table lists in-frame clones only, not all of them. The table has around 52,000 clones, roughly 89% seen once. Sequenced material: peripheral blood. The receptors come from an elderly woman with acute or convalescent COVID-19.

This clone ranks as medium-sized (0.01 to 0.1%). DNA for the CDR3: TGTGCCAGCAGCCAAGGTACTAGCGGGGTAAATGAGCAGTTCTTC. It specifies CASSQGTSGVNEQFF. The chain is built from TRBV3-1 (or the pseudogene TRBV3-2) and TRBJ2-1; 10 bases match TRBD2. Trimming at V came to 1 base and at J to 7 bases, leaving 4 bases not matched to a gene. The length of the CDR3 is 15 residues. Germline lookup yields CDR1 LGHDT and CDR2 YNNKEL (reference sequence).

The CDR3 protein is CASISGGQMGTEAFF. DNA of the CDR3: TGTGCCAGCATCTCGGGGGGGCAGATGGGCACTGAAGCTTTCTTT. The chain is built from TRBV7-9 and TRBJ1-1; D may be TRBD1 (6 bases). This CDR3 spans 15 amino acids. The V end was cut by 7 bases, the J end by 4 bases, with 19 bases between. Per germline, CDR1 SEHNR and CDR2 FQNEAQ (reference sequence).

This chain joins TRBV5-1 and TRBJ1-1, with a possible D match to TRBD1 (5 bases). This CDR3 spans 16 amino acids. The germline V and J ends were trimmed by 0 bases and 1 base, with 13 bases remaining between them. The germline V gene encodes CDR1 SGHRS and CDR2 YFSETQ. DNA of the CDR3: TGCGCCAGCAGCTTGGAGAGGGCCGGGGGGAACACTGAAGCTTTCTTT. It is translated as CASSLERAGGNTEAFF.

This chain links TRBV6-5 with TRBJ1-3; 7 nucleotides align to TRBD1. Unmatched junction bases numbered 7, after V lost 7 bases and J lost 4 bases. This CDR3 has 14 amino acids. The germline gives CDR1 MNHEY, CDR2 SVGAGI. Here the CDR3 reads CASIDRAQGNTIYF. In DNA, the CDR3 is TGTGCCAGCATCGACAGGGCGCAGGGAAACACCATATATTTT.

The rearrangement joins TRBV3-1 (or the pseudogene TRBV3-2) to TRBJ2-1, with D maybe TRBD1 (6 bases). Per germline, CDR1 LGHDT and CDR2 YNNKEL (reference sequence). Deletions cut 3 bases from V and 4 bases from J, with 7 bases between. The CDR3 loop spans 13 amino acids. For the CDR3, the DNA is TGTGCCAGCAGCCAGCAGGGGTACAATGAGCAGTTCTTC. Protein product: CASSQQGYNEQFF.

The chain has TRBV28 and TRBJ2-1; 7 bases are a match to TRBD1. The V segment lost 3 bases and the J segment 9 bases; nucleotides outside the gene matches: 5. The germline V gene encodes CDR1 MDHEN and CDR2 SYDVKM. The CDR3 loop spans 13 amino acids. In DNA form, the CDR3 reads TGTGCCAGCAGTTTGTGGAACAGGGGTGAGCAGTTCTTC. This translates into CASSLWNRGEQFF. The variable domain in full, with the rest retrieved from reference TRBV28 and TRBJ2-1, is DVKVTQSSRYLVKRTGEKVFLECVQDMDHENMFWYRQDPGLGLRLIYFSYDVKMKEKGDIPEGYSVSREKKERFSLILESASTNQTSMYLCASSLWNRGEQFFGPGTRLTVL.

The chain joins TRBV6-5 to TRBJ2-7; no firm D call. V lost 4 bases and J 1 base, leaving 8 bases between the germline ends. CDR1 is MNHEY and CDR2 is SVGAGI in the germline V gene. The CDR3 sequence is 13 residues long. CDR3 nucleotide sequence: TGTGCCAGCAGTTCGGGTCAGTCCTACGAGCAGTACTTC. It codes for CASSSGQSYEQYF.

The V and J genes are TRBV2 and TRBJ2-5; no firm D call. V lost 7 bases to trimming and J lost 0 bases, with 9 bases between them. CDR3 size: 13 residues. CDR1 and CDR2 (germline): SNHLY, FYNNEI. The CDR3, as DNA: TGTGCCAGCAAAGCGATGTACCAAGAGACCCAGTACTTC. Translating gives CASKAMYQETQYF.

This clone was picked up one time. This chain joins TRBV19 and TRBJ1-6; 10 positions agree with TRBD1. Looked up from germline, CDR1 is LNHDA and CDR2 is SQIVND (reference sequence). Trimming removed 6 bases from V and 7 bases from J; junction bases left unmatched: 9. This CDR3 is 16 amino acids long. This CDR3 is CASRPGQGFRNSPLHF. CDR3 coding DNA: TGTGCCAGTAGGCCGGGACAGGGGTTCAGGAATTCACCCCTCCACTTT.